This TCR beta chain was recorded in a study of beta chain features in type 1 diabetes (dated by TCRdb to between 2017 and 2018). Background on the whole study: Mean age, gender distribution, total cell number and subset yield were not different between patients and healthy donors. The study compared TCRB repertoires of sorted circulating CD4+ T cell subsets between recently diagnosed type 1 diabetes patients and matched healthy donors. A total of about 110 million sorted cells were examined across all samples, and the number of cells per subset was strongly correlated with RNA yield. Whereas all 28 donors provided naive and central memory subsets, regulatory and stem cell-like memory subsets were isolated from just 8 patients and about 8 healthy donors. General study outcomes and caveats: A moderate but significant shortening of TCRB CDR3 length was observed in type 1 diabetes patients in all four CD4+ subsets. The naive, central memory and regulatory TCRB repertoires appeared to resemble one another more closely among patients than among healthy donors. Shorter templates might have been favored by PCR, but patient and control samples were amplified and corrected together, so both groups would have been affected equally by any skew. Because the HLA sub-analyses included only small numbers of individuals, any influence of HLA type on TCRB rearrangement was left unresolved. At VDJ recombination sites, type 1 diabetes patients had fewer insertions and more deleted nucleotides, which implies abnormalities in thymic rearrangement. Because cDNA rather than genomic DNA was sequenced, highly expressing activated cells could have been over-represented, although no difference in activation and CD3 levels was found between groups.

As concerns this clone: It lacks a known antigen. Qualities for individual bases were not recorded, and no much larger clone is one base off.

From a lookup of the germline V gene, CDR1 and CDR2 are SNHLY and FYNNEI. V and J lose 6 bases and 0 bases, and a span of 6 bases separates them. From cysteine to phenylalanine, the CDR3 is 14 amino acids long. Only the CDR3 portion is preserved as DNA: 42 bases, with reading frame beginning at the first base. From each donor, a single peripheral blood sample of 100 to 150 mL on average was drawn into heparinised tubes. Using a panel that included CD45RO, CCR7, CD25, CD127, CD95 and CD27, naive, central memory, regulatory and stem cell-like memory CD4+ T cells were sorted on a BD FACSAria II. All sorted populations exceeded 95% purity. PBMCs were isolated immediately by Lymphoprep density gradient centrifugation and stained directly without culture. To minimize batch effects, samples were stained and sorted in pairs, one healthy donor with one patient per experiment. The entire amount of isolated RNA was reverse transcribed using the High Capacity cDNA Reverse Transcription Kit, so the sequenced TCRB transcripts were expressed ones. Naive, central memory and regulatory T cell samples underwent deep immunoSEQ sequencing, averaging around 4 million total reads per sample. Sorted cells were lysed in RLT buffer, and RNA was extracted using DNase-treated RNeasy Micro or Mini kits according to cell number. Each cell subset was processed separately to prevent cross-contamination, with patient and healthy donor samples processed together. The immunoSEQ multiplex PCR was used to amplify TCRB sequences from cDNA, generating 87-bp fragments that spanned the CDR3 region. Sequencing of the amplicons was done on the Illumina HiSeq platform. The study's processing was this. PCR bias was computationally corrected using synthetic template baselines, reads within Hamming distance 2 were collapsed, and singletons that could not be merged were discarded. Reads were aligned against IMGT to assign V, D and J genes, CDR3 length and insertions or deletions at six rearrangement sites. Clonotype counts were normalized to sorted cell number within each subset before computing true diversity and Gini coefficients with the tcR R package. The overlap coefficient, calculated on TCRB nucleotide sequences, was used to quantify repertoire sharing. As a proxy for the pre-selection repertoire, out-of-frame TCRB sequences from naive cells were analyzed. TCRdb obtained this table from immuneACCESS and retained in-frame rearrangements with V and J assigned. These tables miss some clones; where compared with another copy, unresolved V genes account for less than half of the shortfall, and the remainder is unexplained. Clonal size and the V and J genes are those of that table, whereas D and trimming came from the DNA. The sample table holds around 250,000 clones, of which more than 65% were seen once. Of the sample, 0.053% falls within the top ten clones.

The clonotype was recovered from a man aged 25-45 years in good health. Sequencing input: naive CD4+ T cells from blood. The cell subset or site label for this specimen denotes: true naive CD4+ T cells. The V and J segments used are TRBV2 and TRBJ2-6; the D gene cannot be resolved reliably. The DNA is TGTGCCAGCAGCCAATACTCTGGGGCCAACGTCCTGACTTTC. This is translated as CASSQYSGANVLTF. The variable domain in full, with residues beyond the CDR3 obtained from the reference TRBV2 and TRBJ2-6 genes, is EPEVTQTPSHQVTQMGQEVILRCVPISNHLYFYWYRQILGQKVEFLVSFYNNEISEKSEIFDDQFSVERPDGSNFTLKIRSTKLEDSAMYFCASSQYSGANVLTFGAGSRLTVL.